The source of this T cell receptor (beta chain) is a study of CD8 T cells in ankylosing spondylitis (dated by TCRdb to the late 2010s). Regarding the complete study: T cell receptor beta repertoires were profiled in healthy donors and ankylosing spondylitis patients so that disease-linked TCR variants could be found. In total, the full study cohort was made up of 85 to 140 healthy donors and about two dozen ankylosing spondylitis patients. Peripheral blood was sampled, and synovial fluid was also collected from ankylosing spondylitis patients. What the work shows at the level of the full study, not this receptor alone: Significant enrichment of the disease-linked clones was reported in matched synovial fluid samples from ankylosing spondylitis patients. Some of the motif variants had been reported before in the synovial fluid and blood of reactive arthritis patients, a finding that suggests common disease-initiation mechanisms. A TCR beta motif made up of eight or nine highly homologous amino acid variants appeared to be characteristic of blood from ankylosing spondylitis patients. A CD8+ phenotype was shown by the disease-linked clones, which were found at relatively low frequencies in peripheral blood.

This clonotype was recorded at least ten times. Its antigen is still unknown. No base-level quality is on record; no much larger clone is a single base apart. Sequencing took place on an Illumina HiSeq 2500. TCR beta libraries were prepared by quantitative 5'-RACE with molecular barcodes. On the study's bioinformatics: Disease-linked TCR variants were identified with a new computational method built on a probabilistic model of VDJ rearrangement. The public reads were reanalyzed by TCRdb: fastp trimming at Q25, MiXCR alignment, in-frame beta chains only. Merged by CDR3 protein, the rows form single entries marked with the most common genes and DNA. The V and J calls follow TCRdb's processing rather than the paper's. For this sample there are 80,000 to 100,000 distinct CDR3 sequences; roughly 8.3% appear just once. The ten largest clonotypes hold 9.9% of the sample. This clonotype was obtained from a male donor with ankylosing spondylitis or in good health (not recorded which). Sequencing was performed on blood, either unsorted or a sorted T cell fraction (not recorded which).

The CDR3 region: CASSLGGDFHLAKNIQYF. The sequenced DNA is TGTGCCAGCAGTTTGGGGGGGGACTTCCACCTAGCCAAAAACATTCAGTACTTC. The V and J segments used are TRBV12-3 or TRBV12-4 and TRBJ2-4; 7 bases in between match TRBD2. Trimming leaves V shorter by 3 bases and J shorter by 0 bases, with the junction holding 11 bases beyond the gene matches. The CDR3 measures 18 amino acids from cysteine to phenylalanine. CDR3 DNA is the only sequence kept; it has 54 bases, read in frame from the first base.